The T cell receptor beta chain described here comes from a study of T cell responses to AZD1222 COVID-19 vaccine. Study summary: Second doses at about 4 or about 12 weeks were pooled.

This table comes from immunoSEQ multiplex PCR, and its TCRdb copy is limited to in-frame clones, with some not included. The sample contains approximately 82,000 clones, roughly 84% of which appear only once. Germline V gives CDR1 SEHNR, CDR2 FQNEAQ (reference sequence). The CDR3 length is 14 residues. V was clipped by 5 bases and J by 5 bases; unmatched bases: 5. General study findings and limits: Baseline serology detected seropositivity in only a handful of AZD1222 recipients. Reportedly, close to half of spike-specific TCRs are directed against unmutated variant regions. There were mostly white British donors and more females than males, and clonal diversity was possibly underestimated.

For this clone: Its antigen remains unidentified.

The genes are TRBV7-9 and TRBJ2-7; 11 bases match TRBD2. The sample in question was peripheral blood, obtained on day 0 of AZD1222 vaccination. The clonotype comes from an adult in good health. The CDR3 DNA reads TGTGCCAGCAGCCTTAGCGGGGGGGCCAACGAGCAGTACTTC. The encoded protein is CASSLSGGANEQYF. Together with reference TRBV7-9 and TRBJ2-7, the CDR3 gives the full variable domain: DTGVSQNPRHKITKRGQNVTFRCDPISEHNRLYWYRQTLGQGPEFLTYFQNEAQLEKSRLLSDRFSAERPKGSFSTLEIQRTEQGDSAMYLCASSLSGGANEQYFGPGTRLTVT.